This TCR beta chain was captured in a study of shared T cell receptors in the human thymus. The V gene's germline CDR1 is GTSNPN and CDR2 SVGIG (reference sequence). V was trimmed by 0 bases and J by 0 bases, leaving 12 bases between them. This CDR3 has 16 residues. The repertoire was sequenced with immunoSEQ multiplex PCR; TCRdb's copy has only in-frame clones and lacks some. The repertoire holds about 380,000 clones, with approximately 95% as singletons. The sample was thymocytes. J is TRBJ1-3 and V is TRBV30; D might be TRBD1 (5 bases). This TCR derives from a human donor. The CDR3 DNA sequence: TGTGCCTGGAGTGTGGTGCAGGGCCGCTCTGGAAACACCATATATTTT. Translating it yields CAWSVVQGRSGNTIYF.